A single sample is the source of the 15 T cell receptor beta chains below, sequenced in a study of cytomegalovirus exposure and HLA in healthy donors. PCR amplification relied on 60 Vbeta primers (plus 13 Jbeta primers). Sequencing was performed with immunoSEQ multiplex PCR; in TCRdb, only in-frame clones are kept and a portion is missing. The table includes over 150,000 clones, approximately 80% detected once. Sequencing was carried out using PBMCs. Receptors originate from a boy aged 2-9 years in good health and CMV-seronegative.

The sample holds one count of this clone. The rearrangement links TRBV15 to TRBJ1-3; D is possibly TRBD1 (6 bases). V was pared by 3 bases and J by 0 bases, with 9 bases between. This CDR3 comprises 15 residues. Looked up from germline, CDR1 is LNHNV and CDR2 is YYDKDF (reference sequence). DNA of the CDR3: TGTGCCACCAGCAGCGGGGGGCCCTCTGGAAACACCATATATTTT. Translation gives CATSSGGPSGNTIYF.

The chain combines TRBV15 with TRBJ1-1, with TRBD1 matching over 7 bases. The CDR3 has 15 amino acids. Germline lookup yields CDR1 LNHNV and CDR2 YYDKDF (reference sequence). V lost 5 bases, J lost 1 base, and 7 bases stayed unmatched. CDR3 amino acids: CATSARTGSNTEAFF. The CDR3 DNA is TGTGCCACCAGCGCCCGGACAGGCTCGAACACTGAAGCTTTCTTT.

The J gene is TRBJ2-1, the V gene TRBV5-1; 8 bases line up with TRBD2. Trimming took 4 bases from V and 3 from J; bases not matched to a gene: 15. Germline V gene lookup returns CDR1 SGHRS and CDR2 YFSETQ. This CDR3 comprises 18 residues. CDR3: CASSPLGARGAIYNEQFF. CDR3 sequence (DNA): TGCGCCAGCAGCCCCCTCGGCGCGCGGGGGGCTATCTACAATGAGCAGTTCTTC.

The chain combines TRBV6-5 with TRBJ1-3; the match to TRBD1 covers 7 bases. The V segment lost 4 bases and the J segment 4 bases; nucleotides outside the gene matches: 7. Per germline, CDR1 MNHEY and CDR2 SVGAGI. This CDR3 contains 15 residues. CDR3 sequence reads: CASSSDRSTGNTIYF. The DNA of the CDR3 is TGTGCCAGCAGTTCGGACAGGTCCACGGGAAACACCATATATTTT.

CDR3 sequence: CAHQSGGSSYEQYF. CDR3 coding DNA: TGTGCTCACCAGTCGGGAGGGAGCTCCTACGAGCAGTACTTC. The V and J genes are TRBV12-5 and TRBJ2-7; TRBD2 matches 8 bases. Germline V gene data show CDR1 as LGHNT and CDR2 as FRNRAP. V trimming: 11 bases; J trimming: 0 bases; junction bases outside the gene matches: 9. The CDR3 loop spans 14 amino acids. The variable domain in full, with the rest retrieved from reference TRBV12-5 and TRBJ2-7, is DARVTQTPRHKVTEMGQEVTMRCQPILGHNTVFWYRQTMMQGLELLAYFRNRAPLDDSGMPKDRFSAEMPDATLATLKIQPSEPRDSAVYFCAHQSGGSSYEQYFGPGTRLTVT.

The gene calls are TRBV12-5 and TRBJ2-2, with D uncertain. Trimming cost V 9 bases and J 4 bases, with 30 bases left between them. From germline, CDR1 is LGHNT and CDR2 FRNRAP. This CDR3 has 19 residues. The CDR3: CASTDEGWFDNPGTGELFF. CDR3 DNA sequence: TGTGCTAGCACCGACGAAGGATGGTTCGATAATCCGGGCACCGGGGAGCTGTTTTTT.

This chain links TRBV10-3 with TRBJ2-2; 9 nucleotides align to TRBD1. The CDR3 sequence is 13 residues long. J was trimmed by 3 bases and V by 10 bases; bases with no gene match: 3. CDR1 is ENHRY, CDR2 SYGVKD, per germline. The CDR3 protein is CATTGGDTGELFF. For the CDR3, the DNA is TGTGCCACGACAGGGGGGGACACCGGGGAGCTGTTTTTT.

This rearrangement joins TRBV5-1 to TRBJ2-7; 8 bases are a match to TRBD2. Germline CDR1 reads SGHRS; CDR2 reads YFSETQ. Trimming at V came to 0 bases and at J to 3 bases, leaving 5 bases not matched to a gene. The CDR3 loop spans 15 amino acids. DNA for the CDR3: TGCGCCAGCAGCTTGGGAGGTAGCGGGAACTACGAGCAGTACTTC. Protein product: CASSLGGSGNYEQYF.

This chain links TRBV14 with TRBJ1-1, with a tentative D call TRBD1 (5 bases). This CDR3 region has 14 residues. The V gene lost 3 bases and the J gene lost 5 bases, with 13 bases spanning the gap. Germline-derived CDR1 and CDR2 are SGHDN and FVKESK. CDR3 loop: CASSQGQGWTEAFF. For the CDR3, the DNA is TGTGCCAGCAGCCAGGGTCAGGGTTGGACTGAAGCTTTCTTT.

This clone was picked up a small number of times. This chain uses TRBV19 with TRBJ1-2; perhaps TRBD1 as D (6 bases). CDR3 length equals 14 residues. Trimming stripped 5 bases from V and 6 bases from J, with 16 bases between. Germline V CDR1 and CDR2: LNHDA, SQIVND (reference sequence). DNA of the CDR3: TGTGCCAGTAGTTCTGACAGGAAACTGCATGGCTACACCTTC. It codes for CASSSDRKLHGYTF.

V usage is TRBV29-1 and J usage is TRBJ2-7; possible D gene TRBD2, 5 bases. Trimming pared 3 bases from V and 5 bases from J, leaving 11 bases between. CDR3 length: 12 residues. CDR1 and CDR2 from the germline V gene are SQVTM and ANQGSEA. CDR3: CSVDGPRDEQYF. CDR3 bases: TGCAGCGTTGATGGGCCGAGGGACGAGCAGTACTTC.

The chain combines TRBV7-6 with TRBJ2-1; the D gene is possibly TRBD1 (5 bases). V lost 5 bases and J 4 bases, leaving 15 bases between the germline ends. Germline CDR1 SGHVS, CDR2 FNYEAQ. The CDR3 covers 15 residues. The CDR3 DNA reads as TGTGCCAGCAGCCCTCTGACAGAGGCGTACAATGAGCAGTTCTTC. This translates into CASSPLTEAYNEQFF.

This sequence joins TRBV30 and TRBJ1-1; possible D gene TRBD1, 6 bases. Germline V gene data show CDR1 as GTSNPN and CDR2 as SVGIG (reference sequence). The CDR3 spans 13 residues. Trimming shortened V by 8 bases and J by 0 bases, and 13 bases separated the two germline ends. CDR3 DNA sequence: TGTGCCATTAGACAGGCCATGAACACTGAAGCTTTCTTT. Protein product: CAIRQAMNTEAFF.

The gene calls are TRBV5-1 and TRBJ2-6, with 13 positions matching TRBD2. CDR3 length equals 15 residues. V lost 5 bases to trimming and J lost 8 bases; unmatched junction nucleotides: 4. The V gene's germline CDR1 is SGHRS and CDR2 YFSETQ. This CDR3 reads CASRRLAGGTNVLTF. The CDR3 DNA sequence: TGCGCCAGCAGACGACTAGCGGGAGGCACCAACGTCCTGACTTTC.

CDR3 nucleotide sequence: TGTGCCAGTAGTATCCCCCCGAACATTCAGTACTTC. This encodes CASSIPPNIQYF. The chain is built from TRBV19 and TRBJ2-4; D unresolved. Trimming shortened V by 3 bases and J by 7 bases, and 7 bases separated the two germline ends. This CDR3 has 12 amino acids. The germline V gene has CDR1 LNHDA and CDR2 SQIVND (reference sequence).